The entry that follows covers one T cell receptor (beta chain) sequence. The source of the sample is a study of cytomegalovirus exposure and HLA in healthy donors. Healthy people donating bone marrow made up the donors. Both 60 Vbeta primers and 13 Jbeta primers went into the PCR. Profiled with immunoSEQ multiplex PCR; TCRdb holds only in-frame clones, not every one. The sample includes approximately 200,000 clones, roughly 77% of them seen just once. The receptor was isolated from a woman between 25 and 40 years old in good health and CMV-seropositive. The sequenced material came from PBMCs.

CDR3 nucleotides: TGTGCCAGCAGCTTGGCCAGGAACACTGAAGCTTTCTTT. Its translation: CASSLARNTEAFF. The J gene is TRBJ1-1, the V gene TRBV5-4; D ambiguous. The V end lost 0 bases, the J end lost 1 base, and 4 bases lay between the germline ends. Per the germline V gene, CDR1 is SGHNT and CDR2 is YYREEE (reference sequence). This CDR3 spans 13 amino acids.